This T cell receptor (beta chain) was retrieved from a study of Ad26.COV2.S vaccination and SARS-CoV-2 variants. At the level of the study: Donor joined the COV1001 Ad26.COV2.S trial arm.

About this clone itself: Its cognate antigen is unknown.

Regarding the study as a whole: Spike-specific TCR breadth ran higher among vaccine recipients than placebo recipients. CD8+ and CD4+ T cells specific for spike reportedly responded with substantial breadth after vaccination.

The sample's treatment: over 15 received Ad26.COV2.S at low or high dose, single or two shots; five or six received placebo; per-sample allocation not given. The samples were gathered on day 63 after the first injection of vaccine or placebo. An Ad26 vector expressing Wuhan-strain SARS-CoV-2 spike constituted the vaccine. Some clones are missing from TCRdb's copy, which holds only in-frame ones; the method was immunoSEQ multiplex PCR. This sample yields more than 400,000 clones, of which approximately 90% are seen a single time; less than 2% belongs to the top ten. Trimming shortened V by 1 base and J by 4 bases, and 11 bases separated the two germline ends. Germline CDR1 MDHEN, CDR2 SYDVKM. The length of the CDR3 is 15 residues.

This TCR derives from a person between 18 and 59 years old who received the Ad26.COV2.S COVID-19 vaccine or a placebo. This chain links TRBV28 with TRBJ2-1; D gene uncertain. The sequenced sample was peripheral blood, obtained in a trial of Ad26.COV2.S vaccine versus placebo. CDR3 amino acids: CASSLSTQVYNEQFF. The CDR3 DNA follows: TGTGCCAGCAGTTTATCCACCCAGGTATACAATGAGCAGTTCTTC.